This T cell receptor (beta chain) was captured in a study of T cells after yellow fever vaccination. Study-wide context: Fractions containing few cells were prepared with SMART-Seq v4 Ultra Low Input.

This clonotype was counted many times. Its antigen remains unknown. Study-wide points: Among primary-vaccination clones, most reappeared after the booster, at 96% for CD4 and around 91% for CD8.

The CDR3 covers 14 residues. Trimming removed 3 bases from V and 1 base from J, with 9 bases in between. MiXCR was run by TCRdb on the 5' RACE reads, yielding one entry per CDR3 protein. The sample yields some 300,000 distinct CDR3 sequences, around 8.1% seen once. The chain carries TRBV12-3 or TRBV12-4 and TRBJ2-5, with TRBD2 as a possible D gene (6 bases). The source is a man aged 18 to 29 who received the YFV17D yellow fever vaccine. This specimen was PBMCs, taken around 45 days after the first yellow fever vaccination. The CDR3 loop is CASSFRGTQETQYF. CDR3 nucleotide sequence: TGTGCCAGCAGTTTCCGGGGGACCCAAGAGACCCAGTACTTC.